These 21 T cell receptor beta chains share one sample of origin, sequenced in a study of T cells in Graves' hyperthyroidism and ophthalmopathy. RNA transcripts gave rise to amplified TCR beta CDR3 regions. A set of HTBI primers served as the primers for a first-round RT-PCR of the TCR CDR3. From the multiplex PCR reads, TCRdb called clonotypes with MiXCR, one entry per CDR3 protein. The table shows roughly 400,000 distinct CDR3 sequences, with roughly 13% occurring only once. Sequenced: blood. All receptors derive from a man aged 50 to 59 with Graves' ophthalmopathy.

The table lists this clonotype with a few counts. This chain connects TRBV5-1 to TRBJ2-5; 8 bases align to TRBD2. Germline CDR1 is SGHRS and CDR2 is YFSETQ. The J segment lost 3 bases and the V segment lost 7 bases, leaving 23 bases of the junction unmatched. The CDR3 extends over 19 amino acids. The DNA for the CDR3 is TGCGCCAGCGGCATTTTTAGTGGAACTAGCGGCCGCGAGGAAGAGACCCAGTACTTC. This codes for CASGIFSGTSGREEETQYF. Using reference TRBV5-1 and TRBJ2-5 for the parts outside the CDR3, the full variable domain is KAGVTQTPRYLIKTRGQQVTLSCSPISGHRSVSWYQQTPGQGLQFLFEYFSETQRNKGNFPGRFSGRQFSNSRSEMNVSTLELGDSALYLCASGIFSGTSGREEETQYFGPGTRLLVL.

The CDR3 protein is CASSYGDTMRGYTF. DNA of the CDR3: TGTGCCAGCAGTTACGGGGATACTATGCGCGGCTACACCTTC. The chain uses TRBV6-6 and TRBJ1-2; no definite D call. The CDR3 runs to 14 residues. V dropped 2 bases and J dropped 8 bases, with 15 bases sitting between them. Per the germline V gene, CDR1 is MNHNY and CDR2 is SVGAGI (reference sequence).

This clonotype was counted only a few times. This CDR3 is CASSDGGSYNEQFF. For the CDR3, the DNA is TGTGCCAGCAGTGACGGGGGTTCCTACAATGAGCAGTTCTTC. This chain joins TRBV6-2 or TRBV6-3 and TRBJ2-1, with D perhaps TRBD2 (6 bases). V was trimmed by 5 bases and J by 1 base, leaving 9 bases between them. CDR3 size: 14 residues. Germline CDR1 is MNHEY and CDR2 is SVGEGT.

The table lists this clonotype with a few counts. The genes are TRBV5-6 and TRBJ2-5; D perhaps matches TRBD2 (5 bases). V lost 2 bases to trimming and J lost 5 bases, with 13 bases between them. CDR3 length: 14 amino acids. Germline CDR1 is SGHDT and CDR2 is YYEEEE. In nucleotides, the CDR3 is TGTGCCAGCAGCTTCCCGCAGCGGTTTGAGACCCAGTACTTC. Amino acids: CASSFPQRFETQYF.

This clonotype was seen many times. The gene calls are TRBV2 and TRBJ2-5, with TRBD2 as a possible D gene (7 bases). The germline V and J ends were trimmed by 6 bases and 6 bases, with 17 bases remaining between them. Looked up from germline, CDR1 is SNHLY and CDR2 is FYNNEI. This CDR3 has 14 amino acids. The CDR3 reads CASRGGGSGKTQYF. CDR3 in DNA: TGTGCCAGCAGGGGGGGCGGGAGTGGTAAGACCCAGTACTTC.

This chain connects TRBV2 to TRBJ2-5, with D perhaps matching TRBD2 (5 bases). The V end was cut by 6 bases, the J end by 5 bases, with 10 bases between. The CDR3 spans 12 residues. Looked up from germline, CDR1 is SNHLY and CDR2 is FYNNEI. CDR3 amino acids: CASSGLLETQYF. The CDR3 bases are TGTGCCAGCAGCGGACTGCTTGAGACCCAGTACTTC.

In this sample, this clonotype turned up a few times. The V gene is TRBV5-1, the J gene TRBJ2-1; TRBD2 matches 8 bases. V lost 0 bases to trimming and J lost 4 bases; unmatched junction nucleotides: 6. The CDR3 totals 16 residues. Germline V gene sequence: CDR1 SGHRS, CDR2 YFSETQ. The chain's CDR3 is CASSLVGTRLYNEQFF. CDR3 coding DNA: TGCGCCAGCAGCTTGGTCGGGACTAGGCTTTACAATGAGCAGTTCTTC. The complete variable domain, with remaining parts taken from reference TRBV5-1 and TRBJ2-1, reads KAGVTQTPRYLIKTRGQQVTLSCSPISGHRSVSWYQQTPGQGLQFLFEYFSETQRNKGNFPGRFSGRQFSNSRSEMNVSTLELGDSALYLCASSLVGTRLYNEQFFGPGTRLTVL.

The genes are TRBV12-3 or TRBV12-4 and TRBJ1-2, with D perhaps matching TRBD1 (5 bases). This CDR3 has 14 residues. With 6 bases removed from V and 4 bases from J, the gap between germline ends came to 15 bases. The CDR3 DNA sequence: TGTGCCAGCAGATGGGGGGGGATTGGCTATGGCTACACCTTC. This encodes CASRWGGIGYGYTF.

This chain uses TRBV29-1 with TRBJ2-7; D may be TRBD2 (6 bases). Germline V CDR1 and CDR2: SQVTM, ANQGSEA. Trimming cost V 7 bases and J 6 bases, with 16 bases left between them. The CDR3 sequence is 12 residues long. The CDR3 nucleotides read TGCAGCGGGGGACTTTCCCCCAGCGAGCAGTACTTC. The encoded protein is CSGGLSPSEQYF.

This clonotype was counted at least ten times. CDR3 coding DNA: TGCAGTGCTAGAGGGGCGGGCGGGGGTCTGTCCTACAATGAGCAGTTCTTC. Its translation is CSARGAGGGLSYNEQFF. V is TRBV20-1 and J is TRBJ2-1; 7 nucleotides match TRBD2. CDR3 length: 17 amino acids. The trim removed 1 base at V and 1 base at J, leaving 10 bases unmatched. Germline CDR1 reads DFQATT; CDR2 reads SNEGSKA (reference sequence).

This clonotype has just a few counts. The chain is built from TRBV7-6 and TRBJ2-1, with 14 bases matching TRBD2. Germline loops: CDR1 SGHVS, CDR2 FNYEAQ. Trimming took 3 bases from V and 9 from J; bases not matched to a gene: 4. The CDR3 has 15 residues. The CDR3 nucleotides read TGTGCCAGCAGCTTTCCGGGACTAGCGGGAGTTGAGCAGTTCTTC. Amino acids: CASSFPGLAGVEQFF.

The chain recombines TRBV24-1 with TRBJ2-5, with 9 bases fitting TRBD1. CDR1 and CDR2 (germline): KGHDR, SFDVKD. The junction had 1 base not matched to a gene; V was cut back by 7 bases and J by 5 bases. CDR3 length: 12 residues. As DNA, the CDR3 is TGTGCCACCAGGGACAGGGGTGAGACCCAGTACTTC. Amino acid sequence: CATRDRGETQYF.

The rearrangement joins TRBV27 to TRBJ2-1, with TRBD2 matching 12 bases. CDR1 MNHEY and CDR2 SMNVEV come from the germline V gene (reference sequence). The CDR3 covers 17 residues. The V gene end was trimmed by 5 bases and the J gene end by 6 bases; junction bases not matched to a gene: 11. CDR3: CASSQKTLAGGPNEQFF. CDR3 nucleotides: TGTGCCAGCAGTCAAAAAACCCTAGCGGGAGGGCCCAATGAGCAGTTCTTC.

This clonotype was seen a few times. V usage is TRBV9 and J usage is TRBJ2-3; TRBD2 aligns across 8 bases. V trimming: 0 bases; J trimming: 0 bases; junction bases outside the gene matches: 6. This CDR3 has 17 residues. The V gene's germline CDR1 is SGDLS and CDR2 YYNGEE. The CDR3 DNA is TGTGCCAGCAGCGTAGGGTCGGGAGGGACCAGCACAGATACGCAGTATTTT. It codes for CASSVGSGGTSTDTQYF.

This clonotype was observed a few times. The chain joins TRBV4-1 to TRBJ2-1; the match to TRBD2 covers 14 bases. The CDR3 runs to 15 residues. The V gene end was trimmed by 3 bases and the J gene end by 9 bases; junction bases not matched to a gene: 4. Germline values: CDR1 MGHRA, CDR2 YSYEKL. The CDR3 loop is CASSQWTSGRTEQFF. CDR3 nucleotide sequence: TGCGCCAGCAGCCAGTGGACTAGCGGGAGGACTGAGCAGTTCTTC.

This clonotype was counted at least ten times. The rearrangement links TRBV3-1 to TRBJ2-7; possible D gene TRBD1, 6 bases. The germline V gene has CDR1 LGHDT and CDR2 YNNKEL (reference sequence). The CDR3 contains 11 residues. Trimming pared 5 bases from V and 7 bases from J, leaving 9 bases between. The CDR3: CASSKTGEQYF. The CDR3 DNA reads as TGTGCCAGCAGCAAAACAGGGGAGCAGTACTTC.

This clonotype showed up just a few times. The chain employs TRBV6-1 and TRBJ1-6; D not resolved. Germline V CDR1 and CDR2: MNHNS, SASEGT. Trimming left V 2 bases short and J 2 bases short, with 1 base between. CDR3 length: 13 residues. The chain's CDR3 is CASSETYNSPLHF. CDR3 DNA sequence: TGTGCCAGCAGTGAAACCTATAATTCACCCCTCCACTTT.

This clonotype has a handful of counts. The chain couples TRBV6-2 or TRBV6-3 to TRBJ2-7; D ambiguous. Germline V CDR1 and CDR2: MNHEY, SVGEGT. Trimming took 6 bases from V and 4 from J, leaving 16 bases between them. The CDR3 runs to 14 residues. The CDR3 spells CASRNNVMGYEQYF. The CDR3 nucleotides are TGTGCCAGCAGGAACAACGTGATGGGGTACGAGCAGTACTTC.

This clonotype was observed at least ten times. The chain joins TRBV6-1 to TRBJ2-5; 9 bases align to TRBD1. Germline CDR1 is MNHNS and CDR2 is SASEGT. The CDR3 is 15 residues long. Trimming removed 6 bases from V and 4 bases from J; junction bases left unmatched: 9. The CDR3 here is CASRDPGTGRETQYF. The CDR3 DNA is TGTGCCAGCAGGGACCCCGGGACAGGGCGAGAGACCCAGTACTTC.

This clonotype was recorded at least ten times. The chain uses TRBV28 and TRBJ2-5; D is unresolved. Germline lookup yields CDR1 MDHEN and CDR2 SYDVKM. The CDR3 spans 12 residues. Trimming left V 3 bases short and J 4 bases short, with 6 bases between. The CDR3 nucleotides read TGTGCCAGCAGTTTCGATGGAGAGACCCAGTACTTC. Translation: CASSFDGETQYF. The full variable domain, rest sourced from reference TRBV28 and TRBJ2-5, is DVKVTQSSRYLVKRTGEKVFLECVQDMDHENMFWYRQDPGLGLRLIYFSYDVKMKEKGDIPEGYSVSREKKERFSLILESASTNQTSMYLCASSFDGETQYFGPGTRLLVL.

The genes are TRBV24-1 and TRBJ2-1; possibly TRBD1 or TRBD2 for D (5 bases each). The germline gives CDR1 KGHDR, CDR2 SFDVKD. The CDR3 has 16 residues. Between the trimmed V and J ends, which lost 4 bases and 3 bases, there was a span of 15 bases. CDR3 amino acids: CATSDRDALHYNEQFF. In nucleotides, the CDR3 is TGTGCCACCAGTGACCGGGACGCTCTCCACTACAATGAGCAGTTCTTC.